This T cell receptor (beta chain) was sequenced during a study of T cells in localized non-small cell lung cancer. Whole-study findings and limits: Uninvolved adjacent lung had higher T cell clonality than tumor and all other tissues. Across samples, adjacent lung featured a median 57 of the top 100 tumor clones.

In the case of this clone: Its antigen is unknown.

Per germline, CDR1 LGHNA and CDR2 YSLEER. J was trimmed by 2 bases and V by 5 bases; bases with no gene match: 10. This CDR3 comprises 16 residues. This table comes from immunoSEQ multiplex PCR, and its TCRdb copy is limited to in-frame clones, with some not included. The sample contains about 82,000 clones, 80% of which appear only once. Material: PBMCs, obtained before any cancer treatment. The chain couples TRBV4-3 to TRBJ2-3; 7 bases are a match to TRBD2. The receptor's source is a man between 35 and 75 years old with stage II squamous cell lung carcinoma. The CDR3 DNA follows: TGCGCCAGCAGCGCGGAGGGAGCGGGGAACACAGATACGCAGTATTTT. Its translation is CASSAEGAGNTDTQYF.